Presented here are 8 T cell receptor beta chains from one specimen sequenced in a study of blood T cell repertoires in COVID-19. Method: immunoSEQ multiplex PCR; TCRdb's copy keeps in-frame clones and lacks some. In the table there are 250,000 to 350,000 clones, 75% to 90% of which are singletons. The sequencing input was peripheral blood. All receptors come from a young woman with active or convalescent COVID-19.

The chain is built from TRBV25-1 and TRBJ2-1, with a possible D match to TRBD2 (5 bases). The length of the CDR3 is 14 residues. With 4 bases removed from V and 1 base from J, the gap between germline ends came to 8 bases. Germline V lookup: CDR1 MGHDK, CDR2 SYGVNS. The CDR3 nucleotides read TGTGCCAGCAGTGCCAGCGGTTCCTACAATGAGCAGTTCTTC. This sequence encodes CASSASGSYNEQFF.

This rearrangement joins TRBV6-5 to TRBJ1-4; no clear D. The CDR3 is 16 amino acids. Looked up from germline, CDR1 is MNHEY and CDR2 is SVGAGI. V lost 2 bases to trimming and J lost 2 bases, with 12 bases between them. This CDR3 reads CASSYVLGTTNEKLFF. CDR3 nucleotides: TGTGCCAGCAGTTACGTCCTAGGAACTACTAATGAAAAACTGTTTTTT.

This clone has just one count. CDR3 DNA sequence: TGTGCCAGCAGCGGGACAGGGGTGCCCCAAGAGACCCAGTACTTC. Protein product: CASSGTGVPQETQYF. The chain uses TRBV9 and TRBJ2-5; 9 nucleotides match TRBD1. Trimming removed 3 bases from V and 1 base from J; junction bases left unmatched: 4. The CDR3 length is 15 residues. Per germline, CDR1 SGDLS and CDR2 YYNGEE.

The chain is built from TRBV29-1 and TRBJ1-2; 7 nucleotides align to TRBD1. J lost 2 bases, V lost 6 bases, and 6 bases had no gene match. In germline, CDR1 is SQVTM, CDR2 ANQGSEA. CDR3 length: 13 amino acids. The DNA of the CDR3 is TGCAGCGTCGCGGGACAGAGAAACTATGGCTACACCTTC. Translation gives CSVAGQRNYGYTF.

The genes are TRBV4-2 and TRBJ1-2; 8 bases agree with TRBD1. Losses at the gene ends were 0 bases for V and 5 bases for J; bases not matched to a gene: 5. The CDR3 runs to 15 residues. The germline V gene encodes CDR1 LGHNA and CDR2 YNFKEQ. CDR3 DNA sequence: TGTGCCAGCAGCCAAGAGACAGGGGTCATTTATGGCTACACCTTC. As protein: CASSQETGVIYGYTF.

This sequence joins TRBV6-2 or TRBV6-3 and TRBJ2-3; the match to TRBD2 covers 15 bases. V was clipped by 5 bases and J by 5 bases; unmatched bases: 5. CDR1 is MNHEY, CDR2 SVGEGT, per germline. This CDR3 comprises 16 residues. The chain's CDR3 is CASSLGLAGGRDTQYF. The DNA of the CDR3 is TGTGCCAGCAGTCTTGGACTAGCGGGGGGGCGAGATACGCAGTATTTT.

V and J are TRBV7-2 and TRBJ2-1; maybe TRBD1 (5 bases). The CDR3 contains 14 residues. Deletions cut 5 bases from V and 9 bases from J, with 17 bases between. In germline, CDR1 is SGHTA, CDR2 FQGNSA. The CDR3, as DNA: TGTGCCAGCAGCCCATCATACGGAAGGGGTGAGCAGTTCTTC. Its protein is CASSPSYGRGEQFF.

The chain employs TRBV9 and TRBJ2-7; 11 nucleotides match TRBD1. The germline V gene encodes CDR1 SGDLS and CDR2 YYNGEE. With 4 bases clipped from V and 3 bases from J, the junction kept 6 bases outside the gene matches. CDR3 length equals 15 residues. The CDR3, as DNA: TGTGCCAGCAGCCCCCGGGACAGGGGGGACTACGAGCAGTACTTC. It is translated as CASSPRDRGDYEQYF.